Below are 12 T cell receptor beta chains sequenced from a single sample in a study of blood T cell repertoires in COVID-19. The method was immunoSEQ multiplex PCR; TCRdb's version includes in-frame clones alone and lacks a portion of them. The table has roughly 140,000 clones, approximately 80% seen once. Sequencing input: peripheral blood. The receptors shown here come from a woman aged 60-75 years with acute or convalescent COVID-19.

The table lists this clone with a few counts. This chain connects TRBV27 to TRBJ1-2; possible D gene TRBD1, 6 bases. This CDR3 contains 15 residues. The germline gives CDR1 MNHEY, CDR2 SMNVEV (reference sequence). V lost 6 bases and J lost 9, with 23 bases in between. CDR3: CASSFEVGHRVSYTF. The CDR3 nucleotides read TGTGCCAGCAGCTTTGAAGTGGGTCACAGGGTGAGCTACACCTTC.

The J gene is TRBJ2-7, the V gene TRBV27; D may be TRBD2 (5 bases). The length of the CDR3 is 16 residues. Looked up from germline, CDR1 is MNHEY and CDR2 is SMNVEV (reference sequence). Trimming pared 0 bases from V and 3 bases from J, leaving 15 bases between. CDR3 coding DNA: TGTGCCAGCAGTTTATCTGGTCTAGCAAATTACTACGAGCAGTACTTC. It encodes CASSLSGLANYYEQYF.

J is TRBJ2-1 and V is TRBV11-1, with 11 bases aligning to TRBD2. The germline V gene encodes CDR1 SGHAT and CDR2 FQDESV (reference sequence). Trimming at V came to 0 bases and at J to 4 bases, leaving 5 bases not matched to a gene. CDR3 size: 17 residues. The DNA for the CDR3 is TGTGCCAGCAGCTTAGCTCGGACTAGCGGGCGTTACAATGAGCAGTTCTTC. It translates to CASSLARTSGRYNEQFF.

The chain's CDR3 is CASTDQGDGYTF. The CDR3 nucleotides are TGTGCCAGCACGGACCAGGGTGATGGCTACACCTTC. V and J are TRBV2 and TRBJ1-2, with a possible D match to TRBD1 (5 bases). CDR1 and CDR2 from the germline V gene are SNHLY and FYNNEI. Trimming stripped 7 bases from V and 6 bases from J, with 12 bases between. This CDR3 comprises 12 residues.

The chain couples TRBV9 to TRBJ1-6, with TRBD1 matching over 8 bases. The V segment lost 3 bases and the J segment 10 bases; nucleotides outside the gene matches: 9. The CDR3 is 15 amino acids. Germline loops: CDR1 SGDLS, CDR2 YYNGEE. Written as DNA, the CDR3 is TGTGCCAGCAGCGCCGGCAGGGGGCAGGAGTCACCCCTCCACTTT. Translation: CASSAGRGQESPLHF.

The V and J genes are TRBV19 and TRBJ2-3; 7 bases match TRBD2. The CDR3 extends over 13 amino acids. Looked up from germline, CDR1 is LNHDA and CDR2 is SQIVND (reference sequence). V was clipped by 7 bases and J by 3 bases; unmatched bases: 4. The CDR3 sequence is CASNGRFTDTQYF. CDR3 in DNA: TGTGCCAGTAACGGGAGGTTTACAGATACGCAGTATTTT.

V usage is TRBV5-1 and J usage is TRBJ2-1, with 11 nucleotides matching TRBD2. V lost 3 bases to trimming and J lost 12 bases; unmatched junction nucleotides: 2. CDR3 length: 12 residues. Per germline, CDR1 SGHRS and CDR2 YFSETQ. The CDR3 DNA follows: TGCGCCAGCAGCTGGGGACTAGCGGCGCAGTTCTTC. It encodes CASSWGLAAQFF.

The chain has TRBV29-1 and TRBJ1-2; tentatively, D is TRBD1 (6 bases). This CDR3 has 13 residues. Trimming cost V 3 bases and J 5 bases, with 13 bases left between them. The germline gives CDR1 SQVTM, CDR2 ANQGSEA. In DNA, the CDR3 is TGCAGCGTTGATAGGGCAGGGGATTATGGCTACACCTTC. Its translation: CSVDRAGDYGYTF.

The V call is TRBV9, the J call TRBJ1-3; D is unclear. The CDR3 consists of 13 residues. Germline V gene sequence: CDR1 SGDLS, CDR2 YYNGEE. The V gene lost 2 bases and the J gene lost 0 bases, with 3 bases spanning the gap. The CDR3 reads CASSVYSGNTIYF. The CDR3 DNA follows: TGTGCCAGCAGCGTTTACTCTGGAAACACCATATATTTT.

This chain links TRBV19 with TRBJ2-1, with 10 bases lining up with TRBD2. Germline V gene sequence: CDR1 LNHDA, CDR2 SQIVND (reference sequence). V trimming: 7 bases; J trimming: 8 bases; junction bases outside the gene matches: 11. The CDR3 runs 15 residues. CDR3: CASKAGTSDFDEQFF. CDR3 nucleotides: TGTGCCAGTAAAGCCGGGACTAGCGATTTTGATGAGCAGTTCTTC.

The chain employs TRBV2 and TRBJ2-7; 8 bases map to TRBD1. Germline CDR1 reads SNHLY; CDR2 reads FYNNEI. The CDR3 loop spans 15 amino acids. Trimming took 6 bases from V and 0 from J; bases not matched to a gene: 7. The CDR3 region is CASRLGQVSSYEQYF. The CDR3 region has the DNA TGTGCCAGCAGATTGGGACAGGTGAGCTCCTACGAGCAGTACTTC.

The J gene is TRBJ2-3, the V gene TRBV28; the match to TRBD1 covers 10 bases. The CDR3 loop spans 15 amino acids. Germline CDR1 reads MDHEN; CDR2 reads SYDVKM. The V gene end was trimmed by 4 bases and the J gene end by 3 bases; junction bases not matched to a gene: 4. The CDR3 here is CASSSWTGGTDTQYF. The DNA for the CDR3 is TGTGCCAGCAGTTCATGGACAGGGGGGACAGATACGCAGTATTTT.